The source of this TCR beta chain is a study of technical replicates of blood from a few donors. The V end was cut by 5 bases, the J end by 7 bases, with 15 bases between. Germline lookup yields CDR1 SGHTA and CDR2 FQGTGA. The CDR3 is 13 residues long. Data came from immunoSEQ multiplex PCR; TCRdb stores just in-frame clones and leaves some out. Found here are about 97,000 clones, approximately 94% of them singletons; the top ten hold around 0.31%. The rearrangement uses TRBV7-3 and TRBJ2-7; TRBD1 is a possible D gene (5 bases). The TCR comes from a human donor in good health. Sequences were obtained from T cells isolated from PBMCs. CDR3 coding DNA: TGTGCCAGCAGCACTTACGCAGGGCAAGAGCAGTACTTC. Its protein is CASSTYAGQEQYF.